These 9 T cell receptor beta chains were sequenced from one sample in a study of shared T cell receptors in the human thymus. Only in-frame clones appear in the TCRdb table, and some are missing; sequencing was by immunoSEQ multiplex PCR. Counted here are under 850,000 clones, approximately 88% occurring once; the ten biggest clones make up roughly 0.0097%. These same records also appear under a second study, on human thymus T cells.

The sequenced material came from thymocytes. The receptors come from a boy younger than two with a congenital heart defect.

The CDR3 spells CASTKGQGAYEQYF. CDR3 coding DNA: TGTGCCAGCACCAAGGGACAGGGGGCCTACGAGCAGTACTTC. The chain recombines TRBV28 with TRBJ2-7; 11 nucleotides agree with TRBD1. V was clipped by 7 bases and J by 2 bases; unmatched bases: 4. The CDR3 sequence is 14 residues long. CDR1 is MDHEN and CDR2 is SYDVKM in the germline V gene.

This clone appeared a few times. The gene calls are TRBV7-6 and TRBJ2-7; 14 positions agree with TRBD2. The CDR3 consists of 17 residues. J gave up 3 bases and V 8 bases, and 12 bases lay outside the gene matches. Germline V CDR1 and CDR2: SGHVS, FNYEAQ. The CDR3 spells CASAQGLAGEVGYEQYF. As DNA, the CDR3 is TGTGCCAGCGCCCAGGGACTAGCGGGAGAGGTGGGCTACGAGCAGTACTTC.

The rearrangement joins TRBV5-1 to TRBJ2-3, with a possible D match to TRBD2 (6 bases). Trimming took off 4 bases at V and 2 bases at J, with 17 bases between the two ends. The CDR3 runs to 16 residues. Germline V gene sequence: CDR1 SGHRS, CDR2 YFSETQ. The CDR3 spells CASSPPPGGDTDTQYF. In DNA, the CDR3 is TGCGCCAGCAGCCCCCCGCCAGGCGGGGACACAGATACGCAGTATTTT.

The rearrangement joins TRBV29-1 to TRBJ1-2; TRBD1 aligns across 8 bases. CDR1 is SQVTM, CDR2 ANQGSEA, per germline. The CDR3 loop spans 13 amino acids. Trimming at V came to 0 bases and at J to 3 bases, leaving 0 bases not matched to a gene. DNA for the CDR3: TGCAGCGTTGAAGAGGACAGGGACTATGGCTACACCTTC. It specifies CSVEEDRDYGYTF.

CDR3 coding DNA: TGTGCCAGCAGCCCCCGGGACAGGGCTATTTACGAGCAGTACTTC. As protein: CASSPRDRAIYEQYF. The rearrangement links TRBV7-9 to TRBJ2-7, with 9 nucleotides matching TRBD1. The CDR3 spans 15 residues. The V segment lost 5 bases and the J segment 4 bases; nucleotides outside the gene matches: 9. In germline, CDR1 is SEHNR, CDR2 FQNEAQ (reference sequence).

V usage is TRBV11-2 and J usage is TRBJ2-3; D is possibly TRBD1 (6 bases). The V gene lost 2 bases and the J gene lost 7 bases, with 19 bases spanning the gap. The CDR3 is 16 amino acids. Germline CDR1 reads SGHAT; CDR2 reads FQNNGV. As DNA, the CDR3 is TGTGCCAGCAGCTTAAGGTGCCCCAAGACAGGTCATACGCAGTATTTT. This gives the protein CASSLRCPKTGHTQYF. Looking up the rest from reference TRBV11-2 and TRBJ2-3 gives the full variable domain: EAGVAQSPRYKIIEKRQSVAFWCNPISGHATLYWYQQILGQGPKLLIQFQNNGVVDDSQLPKDRFSAERLKGVDSTLKIQPAKLEDSAVYLCASSLRCPKTGHTQYFGPGTRLTVL.

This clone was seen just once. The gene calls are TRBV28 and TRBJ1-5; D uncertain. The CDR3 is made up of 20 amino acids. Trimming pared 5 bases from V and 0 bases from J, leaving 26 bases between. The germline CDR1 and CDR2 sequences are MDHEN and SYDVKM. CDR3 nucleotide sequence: TGTGCCAGCAGTCCCCCAAATTGTTCGGAGTCCCCTCCTAGCAATCAGCCCCAGCATTTT. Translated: CASSPPNCSESPPSNQPQHF.

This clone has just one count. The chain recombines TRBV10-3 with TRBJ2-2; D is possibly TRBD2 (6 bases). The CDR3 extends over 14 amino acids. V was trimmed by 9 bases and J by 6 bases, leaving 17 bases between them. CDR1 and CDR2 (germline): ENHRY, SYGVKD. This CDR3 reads CAIFWRVKSGELFF. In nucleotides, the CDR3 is TGTGCCATTTTTTGGAGGGTGAAGTCCGGGGAGCTGTTTTTT.

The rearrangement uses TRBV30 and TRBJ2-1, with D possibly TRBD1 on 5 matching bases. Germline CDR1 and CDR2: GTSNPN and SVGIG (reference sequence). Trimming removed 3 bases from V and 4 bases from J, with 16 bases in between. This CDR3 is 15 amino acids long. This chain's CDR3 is CAWREDRPSYNEQFF. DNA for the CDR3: TGTGCCTGGAGAGAAGACAGACCCTCTTACAATGAGCAGTTCTTC.